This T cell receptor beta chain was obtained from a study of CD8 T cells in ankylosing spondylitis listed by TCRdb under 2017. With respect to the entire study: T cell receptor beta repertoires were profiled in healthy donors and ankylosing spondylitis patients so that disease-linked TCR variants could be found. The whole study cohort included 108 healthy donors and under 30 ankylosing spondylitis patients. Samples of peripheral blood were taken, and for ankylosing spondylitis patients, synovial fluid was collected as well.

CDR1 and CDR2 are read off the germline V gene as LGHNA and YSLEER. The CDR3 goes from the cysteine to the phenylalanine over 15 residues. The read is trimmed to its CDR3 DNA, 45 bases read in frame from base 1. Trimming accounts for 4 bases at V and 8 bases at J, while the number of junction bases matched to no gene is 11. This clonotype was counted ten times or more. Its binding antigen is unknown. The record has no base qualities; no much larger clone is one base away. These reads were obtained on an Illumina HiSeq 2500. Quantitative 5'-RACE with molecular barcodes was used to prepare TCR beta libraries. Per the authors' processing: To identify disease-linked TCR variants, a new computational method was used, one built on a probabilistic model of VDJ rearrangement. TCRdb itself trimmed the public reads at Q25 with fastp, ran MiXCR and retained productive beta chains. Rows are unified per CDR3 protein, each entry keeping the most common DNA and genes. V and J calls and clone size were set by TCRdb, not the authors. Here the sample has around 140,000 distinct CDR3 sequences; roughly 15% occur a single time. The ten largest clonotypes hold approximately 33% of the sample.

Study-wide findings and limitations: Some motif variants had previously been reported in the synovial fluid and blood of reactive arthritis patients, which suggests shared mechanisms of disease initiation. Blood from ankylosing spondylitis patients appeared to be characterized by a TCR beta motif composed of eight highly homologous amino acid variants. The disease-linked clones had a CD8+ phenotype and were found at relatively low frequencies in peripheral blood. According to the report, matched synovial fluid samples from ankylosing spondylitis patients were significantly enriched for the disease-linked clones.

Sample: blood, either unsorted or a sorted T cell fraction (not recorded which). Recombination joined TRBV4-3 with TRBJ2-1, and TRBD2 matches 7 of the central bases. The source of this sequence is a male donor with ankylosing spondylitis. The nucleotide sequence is TGCGCCAGCAGCCCAGGACTAGGGAATCTCGATGAGCAGTTCTTC. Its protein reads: CASSPGLGNLDEQFF.